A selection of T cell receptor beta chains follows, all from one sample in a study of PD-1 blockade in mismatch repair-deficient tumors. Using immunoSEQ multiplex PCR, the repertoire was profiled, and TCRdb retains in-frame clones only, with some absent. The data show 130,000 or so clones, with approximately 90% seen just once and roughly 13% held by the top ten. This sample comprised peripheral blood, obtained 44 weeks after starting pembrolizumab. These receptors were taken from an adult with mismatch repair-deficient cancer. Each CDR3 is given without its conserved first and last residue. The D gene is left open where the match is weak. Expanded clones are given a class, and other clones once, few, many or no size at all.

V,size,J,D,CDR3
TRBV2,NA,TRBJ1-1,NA,ASRDRVNTEAF
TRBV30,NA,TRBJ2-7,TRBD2,AWSGLIAGPIPYEQY
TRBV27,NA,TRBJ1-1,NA,ASSLRTIGTEAF
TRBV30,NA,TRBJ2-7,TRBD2,AWSRGSGSGEQY
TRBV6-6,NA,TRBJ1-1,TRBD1,ASSATGVVIEAF
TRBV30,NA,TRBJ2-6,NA,AWTAGVSSGANVLT
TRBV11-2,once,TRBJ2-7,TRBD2,ASSLLAGDYEQY
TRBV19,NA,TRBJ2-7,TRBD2,ASSIRPGGAYEQY
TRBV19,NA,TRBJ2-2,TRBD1,ASSIGRGTGNTGELF
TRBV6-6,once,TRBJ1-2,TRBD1,ASSYQGAAPNYGYT
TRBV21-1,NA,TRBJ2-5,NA,ASSKATGKEETQY
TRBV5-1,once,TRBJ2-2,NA,ASSPVLQGNTGELF
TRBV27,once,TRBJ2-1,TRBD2,ASSSIAGELVHEQF
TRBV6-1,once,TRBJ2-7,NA,ASSPRGYEQY
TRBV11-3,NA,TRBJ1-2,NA,ASSVGLNYGYT
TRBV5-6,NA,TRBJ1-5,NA,ASSHAGMSDQPQH
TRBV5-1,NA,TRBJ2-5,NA,ASSLIGLEETQY
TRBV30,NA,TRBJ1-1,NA,AWMGRSNTEAF
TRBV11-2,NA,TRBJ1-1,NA,ASSLDRGAAF
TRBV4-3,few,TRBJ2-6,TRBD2,ASSRSSGTGANVLT
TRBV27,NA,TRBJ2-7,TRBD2,ASTGDGLAGSYEQY
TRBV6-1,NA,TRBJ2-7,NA,ASSQGTTYEQY
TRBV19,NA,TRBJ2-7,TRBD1,ASSISLGQASPGEQY
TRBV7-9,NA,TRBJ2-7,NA,ASTSNTGDSYEQY
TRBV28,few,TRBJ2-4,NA,ASRPGPHIQY
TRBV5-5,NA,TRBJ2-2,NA,ASSFGAGPNTGELF
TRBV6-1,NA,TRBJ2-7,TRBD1,ASSELGTGWYEQY
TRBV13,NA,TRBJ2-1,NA,ASSRGLDEQF
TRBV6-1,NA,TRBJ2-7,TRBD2,ASLYSGPSDEQY
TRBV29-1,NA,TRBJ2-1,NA,SGSAGNPYNEQF
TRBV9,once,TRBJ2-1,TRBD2,ASSVNRLAGNPFVSYNEQF
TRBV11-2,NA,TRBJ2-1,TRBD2,ASHSTSGSPNEQF
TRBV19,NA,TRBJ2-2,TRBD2,ASTAGLAGITGELF
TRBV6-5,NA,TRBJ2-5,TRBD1,ASRKTGETQETQY
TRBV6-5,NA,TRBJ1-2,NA,ASSYGVNGRYGYT
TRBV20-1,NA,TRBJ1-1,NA,SATKNTEAF
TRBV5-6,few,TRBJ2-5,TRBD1,ASSHILTGGSETQY
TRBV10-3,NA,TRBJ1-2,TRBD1,AISEKRTGDYGYT
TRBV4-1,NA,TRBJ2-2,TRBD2,ASSQALAGGPYTGELF
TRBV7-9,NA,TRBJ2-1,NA,ASSPRDGGFSYNEQF
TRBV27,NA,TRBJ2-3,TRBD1,ASSPRQGATTDTQY
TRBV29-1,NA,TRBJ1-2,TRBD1,SARQGGGYT
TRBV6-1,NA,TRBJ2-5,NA,ASSEWAGLQETQY
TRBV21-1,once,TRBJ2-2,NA,ASSKSHTGELF